The rows below give T cell receptor beta chains drawn from one sample of a study of T cell responses to AZD1222 COVID-19 vaccine. Sequencing was performed with immunoSEQ multiplex PCR; in TCRdb, only in-frame clones are kept and a portion is missing. The repertoire holds under 200,000 clones, with about nine tenths as singletons. The source material was peripheral blood, sampled on day 0 of AZD1222 vaccination. The receptors stem from an adult in good health. Both conserved end residues are part of each CDR3. D genes are given only for firm matches. The listing skips clone size in some rows; elsewhere it reads once, few, many or a size class.

v_call,clone_size,d_call,cdr3_length,j_call,cdr3_nt,cdr3_aa
TRBV30,-,-,13,TRBJ1-4,TGTGCCTGGAGCCAGGGATTTAATGAAAAACTGTTTTTT,CAWSQGFNEKLFF
TRBV11-2,once,-,12,TRBJ1-1,TGTGCCAGCAGCTCCCACCAGATCGCAGCTTTCTTT,CASSSHQIAAFF
TRBV3-1/TRBV3-2,-,-,12,TRBJ2-1,TGTGCCAGCAGCCAGTCGGAAAGTGAGCAGTTCTTC,CASSQSESEQFF
TRBV30,-,TRBD1,16,TRBJ1-4,TGTGCCTGGAGTGATCGAGGGGGCTTGACTAATGAAAAACTGTTTTTT,CAWSDRGGLTNEKLFF
TRBV1,-,-,14,TRBJ2-2,TGCACCCAGGGCCACGGGGAACCCACCGGGGAGCTGTTTTTT,CTQGHGEPTGELFF
TRBV6-2/TRBV6-3,-,-,14,TRBJ2-1,TGTGCCAGCAGTTGGAGGGGACCCTACAATGAGCAGTTCTTC,CASSWRGPYNEQFF
TRBV5-4,-,-,14,TRBJ2-7,TGTGCCAGCAGTTTAGGGGGGAGCTCCTACGAGCAGTACTTC,CASSLGGSSYEQYF
TRBV27,-,TRBD1,14,TRBJ2-3,TGTGCCAGCATCGACAGGGTGAGCACAGATACGCAGTATTTT,CASIDRVSTDTQYF
TRBV28,once,-,12,TRBJ2-7,TGTGCCAGCAGTTTCCAACCGTACGAGCAGTACTTC,CASSFQPYEQYF
TRBV2,-,-,14,TRBJ2-6,TGTGCCAGCAGCGTTAGCTCTGGGGCCAACGTCCTGACTTTC,CASSVSSGANVLTF
TRBV6-6,-,-,12,TRBJ2-7,TGTGCCAGGAGACGCGACCGCCGTGGGCAGTACTTC,CARRRDRRGQYF
TRBV3-1/TRBV3-2,-,TRBD1,15,TRBJ1-5,TGTGCCAGCAGCGCAGGACAGGGGGGTAATCAGCCCCAGCATTTT,CASSAGQGGNQPQHF
TRBV4-2,few,-,14,TRBJ1-5,TGTGCCAGCAGCCAAGATTATAGCAATCAGCCCCAGCATTTT,CASSQDYSNQPQHF
TRBV5-1,-,TRBD1,14,TRBJ1-1,TGCGCCAGCAGTTTAACAGGGGGACGGACTGAAGCTTTCTTT,CASSLTGGRTEAFF
TRBV19,-,-,14,TRBJ2-7,TGTGCCAGTAGTACCTCGCAGGGTACCTACGAGCAGTACTTC,CASSTSQGTYEQYF
TRBV7-2,-,-,17,TRBJ2-1,TGTGCCAGCAGCTTAGCGCTGAAGGGGGGGCCCAACAATGAGCAGTTCTTC,CASSLALKGGPNNEQFF
TRBV5-1,-,-,11,TRBJ1-4,TGCGCCAGCGCTAAAAAGGGAAAACTGTTTTTT,CASAKKGKLFF
TRBV6-5,once,-,15,TRBJ1-2,TGTGCCAGCAGTCCCCGGGAGATCGGGGGGGAGGGCTACACCTTC,CASSPREIGGEGYTF
TRBV29-1,-,-,13,TRBJ1-3,TGCAGCGCCGAGTCCATCTCTGGAAACACCATATATTTT,CSAESISGNTIYF
TRBV2,-,-,12,TRBJ2-5,TGTGCCAGCAGTGCGGCCTCAGAGACCCAGTACTTC,CASSAASETQYF
TRBV10-2,-,TRBD1,15,TRBJ2-3,TGCGCCAGCAACGTACAGGGGGATACCACAGATACGCAGTATTTT,CASNVQGDTTDTQYF
TRBV29-1,once,TRBD1,14,TRBJ1-1,TGCAGCGTTGAAGATCAAGGACAGGGACCTGAAGCTTTCTTT,CSVEDQGQGPEAFF
TRBV7-2,-,-,19,TRBJ1-6,TGTGCCAGCAGCTCGGGCCCTCCGGGACTCCAACCCCAGGATTCACCCCTCCACTTT,CASSSGPPGLQPQDSPLHF
TRBV6-2/TRBV6-3,-,-,16,TRBJ1-1,TGTGCCAGCAGTTATACCCCCGGGCAGAGGAACACTGAAGCTTTCTTT,CASSYTPGQRNTEAFF
TRBV6-5,-,TRBD2,14,TRBJ2-7,TGTGCCAGCGGAAGGCGGGAGCCCCTCTACGAGCAGTACTTC,CASGRREPLYEQYF
TRBV7-9,-,TRBD1,16,TRBJ2-1,TGTGCCAGCAGCTCCGGACAGGGGGCAGGTTACAATGAGCAGTTCTTC,CASSSGQGAGYNEQFF
TRBV19,-,TRBD2,20,TRBJ2-7,TGTGCCAGTACCCCGAAGCCCGGGACTAGCGGGGGGCTCCTCTCCTACGAGCAGTACTTC,CASTPKPGTSGGLLSYEQYF
TRBV20-1,-,TRBD1,15,TRBJ1-6,TGCAGTGCTAGTGTAGGGGGCAACTATAATTCACCCCTCCACTTT,CSASVGGNYNSPLHF
TRBV7-3,-,TRBD1,16,TRBJ2-3,TGTGCCAGCAGCCGAACAGGGGGACCGAGGACAGATACGCAGTATTTT,CASSRTGGPRTDTQYF
TRBV19,-,-,20,TRBJ1-1,TGTGCCAGTAGCTTCACGAAGCGCCAGTGGCGAGGGTCGCGGAGCACTGAAGCTTTCTTT,CASSFTKRQWRGSRSTEAFF
TRBV6-6,-,-,14,TRBJ1-3,TGTGCCAGCAGTGACAGTTCCTCTGGAAACACCATATATTTT,CASSDSSSGNTIYF
TRBV18,-,-,13,TRBJ1-1,TGTGCCAGCTCAGGTGGGGGGTACACTGAAGCTTTCTTT,CASSGGGYTEAFF
TRBV5-4,-,-,15,TRBJ1-1,TGTGCCAGCAGCCCCCGTCCGGGGGGAGACACTGAAGCTTTCTTT,CASSPRPGGDTEAFF
TRBV7-3,-,-,13,TRBJ2-2,TGTGCCAGCAGCTCAAGTAACACCGGGGAGCTGTTTTTT,CASSSSNTGELFF
TRBV19,-,-,13,TRBJ2-2,TGTGCCAGTAAAGATGGGTGGGCCGGGGAGCTGTTTTTT,CASKDGWAGELFF
TRBV24-1,-,-,13,TRBJ2-7,TGTGCCACCAGTGACTCCGGGTCGCAGGAGCAGTACTTC,CATSDSGSQEQYF
TRBV11-1,-,-,13,TRBJ2-7,TGTGCCAGCAGCCCTTATGTCGCGTACGAGCAGTACTTC,CASSPYVAYEQYF
TRBV7-9,-,-,15,TRBJ2-1,TGTGCCAGCAGCATACAGGGGAGGTCCTACAATGAGCAGTTCTTC,CASSIQGRSYNEQFF
TRBV12-3/TRBV12-4,-,-,11,TRBJ1-1,TGTGCCAGCACTAACGACAGGGAAGCTTTCTTT,CASTNDREAFF
TRBV9,-,TRBD2,18,TRBJ2-5,TGTGCCAGCAGCGTAGAACCGGGTAGCGGGGGGGCCGCGGAGACCCAGTACTTC,CASSVEPGSGGAAETQYF
TRBV3-1/TRBV3-2,-,-,13,TRBJ2-5,TGTGCCAGCAGCCTTGACAGAAAAGAGACCCAGTACTTC,CASSLDRKETQYF
TRBV28,-,TRBD1,13,TRBJ1-2,TGTGCCAGCAGTTTCGGGACAGTCTATGGCTACACCTTC,CASSFGTVYGYTF
TRBV6-1,-,-,14,TRBJ2-2,TGTGCCAGCAGTGAATGGAGGGTAACCGGGGAGCTGTTTTTT,CASSEWRVTGELFF
TRBV4-2,-,TRBD1,14,TRBJ1-2,TGTGCCAGCAGCCAAGGACAGGGGGGCTATGGCTACACCTTC,CASSQGQGGYGYTF
TRBV7-6,once,TRBD2,15,TRBJ2-2,TGTGCCAGCAGCCGGAGCGGGGGAATGACCGGGGAGCTGTTTTTT,CASSRSGGMTGELFF
TRBV6-5,once,TRBD1,13,TRBJ2-7,TGTGCCAGCAGGGGACAGGGGTTCTACGAGCAGTACTTC,CASRGQGFYEQYF
TRBV19,-,TRBD1,15,TRBJ2-1,TGTGCCACCACCGGGACAGGAAGCTCCTACAATGAGCAGTTCTTC,CATTGTGSSYNEQFF
TRBV30,-,-,12,TRBJ1-2,TGTGCCTGGAGTGTGTCCCCGGGGGGCTACACCTTC,CAWSVSPGGYTF
TRBV15,-,-,13,TRBJ2-7,TGTGCCACCAGCAGATCTAAGGGCTACGAGCAGTACTTC,CATSRSKGYEQYF
TRBV13,-,TRBD1,17,TRBJ1-5,TGTGCCAGCAGCCGCGGGACAGGGAAGGTTGGCAATCAGCCCCAGCATTTT,CASSRGTGKVGNQPQHF
TRBV18,-,-,12,TRBJ1-2,TGTGCCAGCTCTGTAGGTTCCTATGGCTACACCTTC,CASSVGSYGYTF
TRBV11-2,-,-,13,TRBJ1-2,TGTGCCAGCAGCTTAATGAGGACGAGTGGCTACACCTTC,CASSLMRTSGYTF
TRBV7-8,once,-,15,TRBJ1-6,TGTGCCAGCACCCGGGGGGGGTCGGAGGATTCACCCCTCCACTTT,CASTRGGSEDSPLHF
TRBV27,-,-,15,TRBJ2-1,TGTGCCAGCAGTTTATCCGCGGGGAGTAGCAATGAGCAGTTCTTC,CASSLSAGSSNEQFF